This T cell receptor (beta chain) was recovered during a study of blood T cells in healthy people across ages. This clonotype came up many times. Trimming stripped 5 bases from V and 10 bases from J, with 18 bases between. The CDR3 covers 14 residues. CDR1 is DFQATT, CDR2 SNEGSKA, per germline (reference sequence). Using a J-beta primer mix together with a sample-barcoded 5' primer, a second PCR was run for about 7 to 12 cycles. TCRdb reprocessed the 5' RACE reads with MiXCR, giving one entry per CDR3 protein. Of some 640,000 distinct CDR3 sequences listed, 25% to 30% are singletons. This clonotype originated in a woman older than 75 in good health. Sequenced sample: blood. The rearrangement joins TRBV20-1 to TRBJ1-6; possibly TRBD1 for D (6 bases). DNA of the CDR3: TGCAGTGCTTCAGGGGCCAGCGCGGGATCACCCCTCCACTTT. Translated, it gives CSASGASAGSPLHF.